This TCR beta chain was documented in a study of response to subunit inactivated influenza vaccine. CDR1 SGHTA and CDR2 FQGNSA come from the germline V gene. With V trimmed by 3 bases and J by 0 bases, 4 bases remained unmatched. The CDR3 has 15 residues. MiXCR was run by TCRdb on the RT-PCR reads, yielding one entry per CDR3 protein. The sample contains about 570,000 distinct CDR3 sequences, about 11% of which appear only once. These data were also reused for a study on T cells expressing NK-cell markers. That work states: The authors generated TCR beta cDNA through 5'RACE template switching with UMIs.

The sequence came from a man aged 50-59 years who received an inactivated influenza vaccine. This material consisted of PBMCs from blood, taken on the day of vaccination. The rearrangement links TRBV7-2 to TRBJ2-7, with 8 bases aligning to TRBD2. The CDR3 region is CASSFAGGPSYEQYF. DNA for the CDR3: TGTGCCAGCAGCTTCGCGGGGGGTCCCTCCTACGAGCAGTACTTC.